This TCR beta chain came from a study of cytomegalovirus exposure and HLA in healthy donors. This clone came up a few times. This CDR3 is 12 amino acids long. CDR1 is MNHNS, CDR2 SASEGT, per germline. V lost 9 bases, J lost 1 base, and 2 bases stayed unmatched. The primer mix had 60 Vbeta and 13 Jbeta primers. TCRdb's copy holds only in-frame clones and misses some; the assay was immunoSEQ multiplex PCR. The table has over 120,000 clones, about four fifths seen once. The sequence came from a man aged 35 to 55 in good health and CMV-seronegative. Sequenced sample: PBMCs. V usage is TRBV6-1 and J usage is TRBJ1-1, with 7 bases that match TRBD1. As DNA, the CDR3 is TGTGCCAGTCAGGGGGGGAACACTGAAGCTTTCTTT. Translated, it gives CASQGGNTEAFF.